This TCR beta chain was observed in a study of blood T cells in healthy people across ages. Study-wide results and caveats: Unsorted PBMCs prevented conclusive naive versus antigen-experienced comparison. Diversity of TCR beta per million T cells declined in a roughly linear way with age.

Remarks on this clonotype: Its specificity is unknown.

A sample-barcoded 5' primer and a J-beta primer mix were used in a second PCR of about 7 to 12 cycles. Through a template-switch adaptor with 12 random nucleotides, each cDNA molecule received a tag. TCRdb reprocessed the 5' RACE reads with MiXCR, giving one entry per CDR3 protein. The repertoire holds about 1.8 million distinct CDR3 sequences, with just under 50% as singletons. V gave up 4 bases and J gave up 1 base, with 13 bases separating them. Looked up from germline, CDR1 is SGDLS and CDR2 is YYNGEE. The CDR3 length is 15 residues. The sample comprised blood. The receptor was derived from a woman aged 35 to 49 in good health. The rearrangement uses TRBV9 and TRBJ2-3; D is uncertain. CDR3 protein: CASSISTTGTDTQYF. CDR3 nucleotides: TGTGCCAGCAGCATTAGTACAACTGGCACAGATACGCAGTATTTT. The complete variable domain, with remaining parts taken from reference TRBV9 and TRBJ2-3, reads DSGVTQTPKHLITATGQRVTLRCSPRSGDLSVYWYQQSLDQGLQFLIQYYNGEERAKGNILERFSAQQFPDLHSELNLSSLELGDSALYFCASSISTTGTDTQYFGPGTRLTVL.